Listed below are T cell receptor beta chains from one sample, sequenced in a study of blood T cell repertoires in COVID-19. The protocol was immunoSEQ multiplex PCR, while the TCRdb copy is restricted to in-frame clones and leaves out a portion. Of some 160,000 clones listed, 79% are singletons. The specimen was peripheral blood. Every receptor here comes from a man aged 50-60 years with active or convalescent COVID-19. Each CDR3 is given with its conserved first and last residue. D genes are given only for firm matches. Size values are once, few and many counts, or a class for expanded clones, and some rows have none.

V gene	clone size	D gene	J gene	CDR3 DNA	CDR3 protein
TRBV21-1	.	.	TRBJ2-6	TGTGCCAGCAGCAAAGCGGTCCGGGACAGGGGCCTCTCTGGGGCCAACGTCCTGACTTTC	CASSKAVRDRGLSGANVLTF
TRBV11-3	.	.	TRBJ2-5	TGTGCCAGCAGCTTAGACGGGACCCAGTACTTC	CASSLDGTQYF
TRBV3-1/TRBV3-2	.	TRBD2	TRBJ2-1	TGTGCCAGCAGCCCCCGAGGGACTAGCGGGAGGAATGAGCAGTTCTTC	CASSPRGTSGRNEQFF
TRBV9	.	.	TRBJ2-7	TGTGCCAGCAGCGTAGGTGCGGGCAACTCCTACGAGCAGTACTTC	CASSVGAGNSYEQYF
TRBV6-5	.	TRBD2	TRBJ2-7	TGTGCCAGCAGTTACCGGGGGGGGGCCTACGAGCAGTACTTC	CASSYRGGAYEQYF
TRBV7-2	many	.	TRBJ2-7	TGTGCCAGCAGCTCCCGACAGCTCTACGAGCAGTACTTC	CASSSRQLYEQYF
TRBV3-1/TRBV3-2	.	.	TRBJ1-1	TGTGCCAGCAGCCAGGTCCCCTTAGGGGAAGGCACTGAAGCTTTCTTT	CASSQVPLGEGTEAFF
TRBV19	.	TRBD1	TRBJ1-2	TGTGCCGGGCGATCAGGGGACAGGGTCGATGGCTACACCTTC	CAGRSGDRVDGYTF
TRBV27	.	.	TRBJ2-7	TGTGCCAGCAGTTTTTTTAGCAGCTCCTACGAGCAGTACTTC	CASSFFSSSYEQYF
TRBV4-1	.	TRBD1	TRBJ1-5	TGCGCCAGCAGCCCACTACAGGGGGCCGATGGCAATCAGCCCCAGCATTTT	CASSPLQGADGNQPQHF
TRBV18	.	TRBD1	TRBJ1-5	TGTGCCAGCGGACGACAGGGAGAGGATCAGCCCCAGCATTTT	CASGRQGEDQPQHF
TRBV6-5	.	TRBD1	TRBJ1-5	TGTGCCAGCACAGGGGGCGGCAATCAGCCCCAGCATTTT	CASTGGGNQPQHF
TRBV28	.	.	TRBJ2-3	TGTGCCAGCAGTTTAGGCCTAGGAAGCGTCACAGATACGCAGTATTTT	CASSLGLGSVTDTQYF
TRBV9	.	TRBD2	TRBJ2-5	TGTGCCAGCAGCGTAGAGGGACTAGTAAGTCAGACCCAGTACTTC	CASSVEGLVSQTQYF
TRBV24-1	.	.	TRBJ2-1	TGTGCCACCAGTGTCGGTCAGGTGATCTACAATGAGCAGTTCTTC	CATSVGQVIYNEQFF
TRBV19	.	.	TRBJ2-3	TGTGCCAGTAGTATCGGAGGTACAGATACGCAGTATTTT	CASSIGGTDTQYF
TRBV4-1	few	TRBD1	TRBJ2-2	TGCGCCAGCAGTCATAACCGGCGGACAGGGAACACCGGGGAGCTGTTTTTT	CASSHNRRTGNTGELFF
TRBV11-2	.	.	TRBJ2-3	TGTGCCAGCAGCTTGTCTGGCCGTCAAACAGATACGCAGTATTTT	CASSLSGRQTDTQYF
TRBV30	.	.	TRBJ1-2	TGTGCCGGAACACGACAGTATGGCTACACCTTC	CAGTRQYGYTF
TRBV28	.	TRBD2	TRBJ2-3	TGTGCCAGCAGGGTAGCGGGGCTTAGCACAGATACGCAGTATTTT	CASRVAGLSTDTQYF
TRBV28	once	TRBD1	TRBJ1-6	TGTGCCAGCAGATCCATGTGGGACAGCCTCATAGCCCTCCACTTT	CASRSMWDSLIALHF
TRBV7-3	once	.	TRBJ1-5	TGTGCCAGCAGCTTAGGTGGGGGGTCACAAGGGGCCCAGCATTTT	CASSLGGGSQGAQHF
TRBV27	few	.	TRBJ1-2	TGTGCCACCGGACGGGGCTATGGCTACACCTTC	CATGRGYGYTF
TRBV6-4	.	.	TRBJ2-7	TGTGCCAGCAGCCCAAACGGGGCGTACTTCTTTGCGGAGGGGTCCTACGAGCAGTACTTC	CASSPNGAYFFAEGSYEQYF
TRBV19	.	.	TRBJ1-5	TGTGCCAGTAACAGGGTTAGCAATCAGCCCCAGCATTTT	CASNRVSNQPQHF
TRBV15	few	TRBD1	TRBJ1-2	TGTGCCACCAGCAGAGATCGGGGACAGAACTATGGCTACACCTTC	CATSRDRGQNYGYTF
TRBV28	.	TRBD1	TRBJ1-3	TGTGCCAGCAACGACAGGGCTGGAAACACCATATATTTT	CASNDRAGNTIYF
TRBV3-1/TRBV3-2	.	.	TRBJ2-3	TGTGCCAGCAGCCCTCTAGCCGGGCCCTTTACGCAGTATTTT	CASSPLAGPFTQYF
TRBV24-1	few	TRBD2	TRBJ2-1	TGTGCCACCAGTGATTCGCTAGCGGGAATCGATGAGCAGTTCTTC	CATSDSLAGIDEQFF
TRBV27	.	TRBD2	TRBJ2-7	TGTGCCAGCAGTTTACGTAGGCTAGCGGGAGGCCCGTCCTACGAGCAGTACTTC	CASSLRRLAGGPSYEQYF
TRBV6-2/TRBV6-3	.	TRBD1	TRBJ2-1	TGTGCCAGCAGTCTACAGGGGCGATACAATGAGCAGTTCTTC	CASSLQGRYNEQFF
TRBV7-9	.	.	TRBJ1-2	TGTGCCAGCAGCTTAGATGGCCAGAAGTACACCTTC	CASSLDGQKYTF
TRBV4-2	few	.	TRBJ1-1	TGTGCCAGCAGCGGGTCAAACAGGGAAGACACTGAAGCTTTCTTT	CASSGSNREDTEAFF
TRBV19	.	.	TRBJ1-1	TGTGCCAGTAGCACAGGGAGGAACACTGAAGCTTTCTTT	CASSTGRNTEAFF
TRBV18	.	.	TRBJ2-5	TGTGCCAGCTCACCATCGCGGTCCCAAGAGACCCAGTACTTC	CASSPSRSQETQYF
TRBV5-1	.	.	TRBJ1-3	TGCGCCAGCAGCTGGGCGGGAGGAAACACCATATATTTT	CASSWAGGNTIYF
TRBV30	.	.	TRBJ2-7	TGTGCCTGGAGCTCGGTTAGCGGCAGCGAGCAGTACTTC	CAWSSVSGSEQYF
TRBV18	once	TRBD2	TRBJ2-2	TGTGCCAGCTCACCCTCCGGAGCGGGGATGAACACCGGGGAGCTGTTTTTT	CASSPSGAGMNTGELFF
TRBV28	.	TRBD1	TRBJ1-2	TGTGCCAGCAGTTTTGCAGGGGGCTTCTATGGCTACACCTTC	CASSFAGGFYGYTF
TRBV2	.	TRBD2	TRBJ2-1	TGTGCCAGCCAAGCGGGAGGCAACTACAATGAGCAGTTCTTC	CASQAGGNYNEQFF
TRBV4-2	.	.	TRBJ1-6	TGTGCCAGCAGCCTGGCCCGGGACTCCAGTTCACCCCTCCACTTT	CASSLARDSSSPLHF
TRBV28	.	TRBD1	TRBJ1-5	TGTGCCAGCAGTCTGACAGGCTCGCAGGGGGCCCAGCATTTT	CASSLTGSQGAQHF
TRBV11-2	.	TRBD2	TRBJ2-7	TGTGCCAGCAGCGAACTGGGACTAGTAAGCTCCTACGAGCAGTACTTC	CASSELGLVSSYEQYF
TRBV27	.	TRBD1	TRBJ1-2	TGTGCCAGCGGGATCAGGGGGTCTAACTATGGCTACACCTTC	CASGIRGSNYGYTF